Listed below are T cell receptor beta chains from one sample, sequenced in a study of a mutant IDH1 vaccine in newly diagnosed glioma. Their antigens are not known. Assay: immunoSEQ multiplex PCR; the TCRdb copy retains only in-frame clones and omits some. The table has roughly 74,000 clones, approximately 85% seen once. This specimen was PBMCs, taken from a glioma patient whose treatment included an IDH1 peptide vaccine. The receptors shown here come from a woman in her forties or fifties with glioma. Both conserved end residues are part of each CDR3. Each record gives: J gene, V gene, D gene, clone size, CDR3 DNA, CDR3 protein. A D gene is named only where the DNA matches it firmly. Size is omitted from some rows. Given values are once, few, many or a class for expanded clones.

TRBJ1-2	TRBV6-5	TRBD1	once	TGTGCCAGCAGAACCACAGGGGGCTATGGCTACACCTTC	CASRTTGGYGYTF
TRBJ1-1	TRBV5-1	TRBD1	-	TGCGCCAGCAGCAGGACAGGGGTGAACACTGAAGCTTTCTTT	CASSRTGVNTEAFF
TRBJ1-5	TRBV10-3	-	-	TGTGCCATCAGTGAGTCGGGATCGCTGAGCAATCAGCCCCAGCATTTT	CAISESGSLSNQPQHF
TRBJ2-2	TRBV5-1	TRBD2	-	TGCGCCAGCAGGTTTAGCGGGAGAGGGAACACCGGGGAGCTGTTTTTT	CASRFSGRGNTGELFF
TRBJ2-1	TRBV28	TRBD2	-	TGTGCCAGCACCCGGGGCGGGGGTTCCTACAATGAGCAGTTCTTC	CASTRGGGSYNEQFF
TRBJ2-7	TRBV29-1	TRBD1	-	TGCAGCGTCGCCGGGACAGGGGACGAGCAGTACTTC	CSVAGTGDEQYF
TRBJ2-1	TRBV5-1	TRBD2	-	TGCGCCAGCAGCTACCTAGGGACTAACTCCTACAATGAGCAGTTCTTC	CASSYLGTNSYNEQFF
TRBJ2-7	TRBV25-1	TRBD2	once	TGTGCCAGCAGTGATCCGGGAGGGAGCTCCTACGAGCAGTACTTC	CASSDPGGSSYEQYF
TRBJ2-5	TRBV6-6	-	-	TGTGCCGCCTCGGCACAAGAGACCCAGTACTTC	CAASAQETQYF
TRBJ1-5	TRBV5-6	-	-	TGTGCCAGCAGCGGCCGCGGACAGAATCAGCCCCAGCATTTT	CASSGRGQNQPQHF
TRBJ2-6	TRBV28	-	once	TGTGCCAGCAGTTTATCAGGCGGCTACGCTGGGGCCAACGTCCTGACTTTC	CASSLSGGYAGANVLTF
TRBJ2-1	TRBV10-3	-	-	TGTGCCATCAGTCAGGAAAGCTCCTACAATGAGCAGTTCTTC	CAISQESSYNEQFF
TRBJ2-3	TRBV7-6	-	-	TGTGCCAGCAGCCTCGGGCTTCTCACAGATACGCAGTATTTT	CASSLGLLTDTQYF
TRBJ2-7	TRBV6-6	-	-	TGTGCCAGCAGCCGGCCCGTCGATGGGCAGTACTTC	CASSRPVDGQYF
TRBJ2-5	TRBV5-1	TRBD1	-	TGCGCCAGCAGGGGGACAGTCCAAGAGACCCAGTACTTC	CASRGTVQETQYF
TRBJ1-4	TRBV28	TRBD1	-	TGTGCCAGCAGTTCGAGATTCTCCTCTTTTGCCGGGACAGGGAGTGAAAAACTGTTTTTT	CASSSRFSSFAGTGSEKLFF
TRBJ1-6	TRBV4-1	-	-	TGCGCCAGCAGCCAAGGAAGAAATTCACCCCTCCACTTT	CASSQGRNSPLHF
TRBJ2-1	TRBV6-5	TRBD2	-	TGTGCCAGCAGTTACCGGCGGGAGGGCCCCAATGAGCAGTTCTTC	CASSYRREGPNEQFF
TRBJ2-7	TRBV6-1	TRBD1	-	TGTGCCAGCAGTGGGGACAGCTACGAGCAGTACTTC	CASSGDSYEQYF
TRBJ1-2	TRBV9	-	-	TGTGCCAGCAGCGTAGCTCCGGACAGCGCCCGGGGATATGGCTACACCTTC	CASSVAPDSARGYGYTF
TRBJ1-2	TRBV4-2	-	-	TGTGCCAGCAGCCAAGTTAGGGCGGAAGATGGCTACACCTTC	CASSQVRAEDGYTF
TRBJ2-7	TRBV9	-	-	TGTGCCAGCAGCGTATCAGTCGAACAGGTCAGCGACGAGCAGTACTTC	CASSVSVEQVSDEQYF
TRBJ2-3	TRBV4-1	-	-	TGCGCCAGCAGGACGATAAGAGGTCCAGCAGTAGCAGATACGCAGTATTTT	CASRTIRGPAVADTQYF
TRBJ2-7	TRBV15	-	-	TGTGCCACCAGCAGAGGTAAGAAGGACTCCAGTATCTCCTACGAGCAGTACTTC	CATSRGKKDSSISYEQYF
TRBJ2-7	TRBV11-2	-	-	TGTGCCAGCAGCTTAGTCTCCTACGAGCAGTACTTC	CASSLVSYEQYF
TRBJ2-6	TRBV11-2	-	-	TGTGCCAGCAGCTTACGAGGTACTGGGGCCAACGTCCTGACTTTC	CASSLRGTGANVLTF
TRBJ1-2	TRBV30	TRBD1	-	TGTGCCCGAAGACAGGGCCGATTAGTTGGCTATGGCTACACCTTC	CARRQGRLVGYGYTF
TRBJ1-1	TRBV2	-	-	TGTGCCAGCCACAGGGATGGCACTGAAGCTTTCTTT	CASHRDGTEAFF
TRBJ2-1	TRBV2	-	-	TGTGCCAGCACTTACGAGCGCAATGAGCAGTTCTTC	CASTYERNEQFF
TRBJ2-7	TRBV19	TRBD1	-	TGTGCCAGTAGTCTCCGGGACAGGGGGCGCAACGAGCAGTACTTC	CASSLRDRGRNEQYF
TRBJ1-1	TRBV20-1	-	few	TGCACCATTGCGGGGGAGACTGAAGCTTTCTTT	CTIAGETEAFF
TRBJ2-2	TRBV15	TRBD1	-	TGTGCCACCAGCAGAACCGGGACAGGGACCGGGGAGCTGTTTTTT	CATSRTGTGTGELFF
TRBJ1-5	TRBV21-1	-	-	TGTGCCAGCAGCAGGCCTGAGCCCACAGGGGAGAGGAATCAGCCCCAGCATTTT	CASSRPEPTGERNQPQHF
TRBJ1-6	TRBV10-2	TRBD1	-	TGCGCCAGCAGGGAGACAGGGGGCGGTTCACCCCTCCACTTT	CASRETGGGSPLHF
TRBJ1-1	TRBV7-9	-	-	TGTGCCAGCAGCTCCGGTAGGGGGGGCCCTGAAGCTTTCTTT	CASSSGRGGPEAFF
TRBJ2-7	TRBV5-1	TRBD2	-	TGCGCCAGCAGCCGTGGGACTAGCGGACTCTACGAGCAGTACTTC	CASSRGTSGLYEQYF
TRBJ1-1	TRBV28	-	few	TGTGCCAGCAGCCTGACAGTAGATCGAGCTTTCTTT	CASSLTVDRAFF
TRBJ1-2	TRBV5-8	-	few	TGTGCCAGCAGCTTGGAAGGGGTTTTCTATGGCTACACCTTC	CASSLEGVFYGYTF
TRBJ1-5	TRBV4-2	-	-	TGTGCCAGCAGCCAACTTAGAGTCGCAAATCAGCCCCAGCATTTT	CASSQLRVANQPQHF
TRBJ2-1	TRBV4-2	-	once	TGTGCCAGCAGCCAGCAAGCGGAACCTCTCAATGAGCAGTTCTTC	CASSQQAEPLNEQFF
TRBJ2-1	TRBV18	TRBD2	-	TGTGCCAGCTCACCATCTCGCGGGACTAGCGGGAGGGCCGGGATGCAGTTCTTC	CASSPSRGTSGRAGMQFF
TRBJ2-3	TRBV19	-	-	TGTGCCAGTAGTATAAAGGGGAGGACAGATACGCAGTATTTT	CASSIKGRTDTQYF
TRBJ2-1	TRBV6-5	-	-	TGTGCCAGCAGTTCACGACTGGTCTCCTACAATGAGCAGTTCTTC	CASSSRLVSYNEQFF
TRBJ1-4	TRBV18	-	-	TGTGCCAGCTCACCACGGCAGGGAAGGGAAAAACTGTTTTTT	CASSPRQGREKLFF
TRBJ1-2	TRBV5-1	TRBD1	-	TGCGCCAGCAGCGTGACAGGGGGCGATGGCTACACCTTC	CASSVTGGDGYTF
TRBJ2-1	TRBV7-9	TRBD2	-	TGTGCCAGCAGCCCACGGGCGGGAGGGTACAATGAGCAGTTCTTC	CASSPRAGGYNEQFF
TRBJ1-5	TRBV6-5	TRBD1	once	TGTGCCACACAACAGGGGTATCAGCCCCAGCATTTT	CATQQGYQPQHF
TRBJ1-1	TRBV10-1	-	few	TGCGCCAGCAGACAAGGAGTGAACACTGAAGCTTTCTTT	CASRQGVNTEAFF
TRBJ2-1	TRBV5-1	TRBD1	-	TGCGCCAGCAGCCCACAGGGGGCTCTCTACAATGAGCAGTTCTTC	CASSPQGALYNEQFF
TRBJ2-2	TRBV7-8	TRBD1	-	TGTGCCAGCAGCACCCGCACAGGGGGTGACGGGGAGCTGTTTTTT	CASSTRTGGDGELFF
TRBJ1-1	TRBV15	-	-	TGTGCCACCAGCAGAGATGGGGCAGCTGAAGCTTTCTTT	CATSRDGAAEAFF
TRBJ2-7	TRBV15	TRBD1	-	TGTGCCACCGGGCGGACAGGACTCGAGCAGTACTTC	CATGRTGLEQYF
TRBJ2-7	TRBV10-3	TRBD1	-	TGTGCCATCAGCCCCCGGGACAGAGCTCCCTACGAGCAGTACTTC	CAISPRDRAPYEQYF
TRBJ2-3	TRBV19	TRBD2	-	TGTGCCAGTAACGCCGGGACTAGCGGGAGGGCCTTACATACGCAGTATTTT	CASNAGTSGRALHTQYF
TRBJ1-4	TRBV30	-	-	TGTGCCTGGAGTGTAGGCCCCTTGTATAATGAAAAACTGTTTTTT	CAWSVGPLYNEKLFF
TRBJ1-5	TRBV28	-	-	TGTGCCAGCAGCCCCGCTGGGCTCCTTAGCAATCAGCCCCAGCATTTT	CASSPAGLLSNQPQHF
TRBJ2-5	TRBV15	-	-	TGTGCCACCAGCAGCACTGGACAATTGTACCAAGAGACCCAGTACTTC	CATSSTGQLYQETQYF